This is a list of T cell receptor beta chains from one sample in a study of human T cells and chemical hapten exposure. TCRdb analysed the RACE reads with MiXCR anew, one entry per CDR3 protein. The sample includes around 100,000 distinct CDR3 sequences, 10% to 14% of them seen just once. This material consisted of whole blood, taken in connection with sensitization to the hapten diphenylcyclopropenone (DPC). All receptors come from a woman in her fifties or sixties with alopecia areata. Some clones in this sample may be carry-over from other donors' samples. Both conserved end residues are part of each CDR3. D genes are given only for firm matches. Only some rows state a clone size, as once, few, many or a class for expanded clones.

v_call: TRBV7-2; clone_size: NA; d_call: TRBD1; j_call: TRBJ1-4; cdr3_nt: TGTGCCAGCAGCTTCCAGGGGGCGCGCGAAAAACTGTTTTTT; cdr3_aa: CASSFQGAREKLFF
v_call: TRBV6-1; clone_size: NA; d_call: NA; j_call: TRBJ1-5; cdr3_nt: TGTGCCAGCGGCTCACAGGCAAATAGCAATCAGCCCCAGCATTTT; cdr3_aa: CASGSQANSNQPQHF
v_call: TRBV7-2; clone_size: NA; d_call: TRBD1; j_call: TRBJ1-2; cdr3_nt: TGTGCCAGCAGCCCCCGAAGGGGGCTTATAAACTATGGCTACACCTTC; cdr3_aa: CASSPRRGLINYGYTF
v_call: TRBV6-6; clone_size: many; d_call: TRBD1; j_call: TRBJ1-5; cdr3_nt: TGTGCCAGCAGAGACACAGGGGTCGGCCAGCCCCAGCATTTT; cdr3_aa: CASRDTGVGQPQHF
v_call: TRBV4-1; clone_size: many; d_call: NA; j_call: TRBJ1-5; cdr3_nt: TGCGCCAGCAGCCAAGGAGTGGGGCAGAGTTATAGCAATCAGCCCCAGCATTTT; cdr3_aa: CASSQGVGQSYSNQPQHF
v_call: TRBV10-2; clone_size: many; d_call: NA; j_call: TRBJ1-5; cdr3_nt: TGCGCCAAAGATCTCCGGCCCTATCAGCCCCAGCATTTT; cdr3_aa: CAKDLRPYQPQHF
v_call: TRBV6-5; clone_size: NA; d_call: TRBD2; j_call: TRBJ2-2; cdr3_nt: TGTGCCAGCAGTTACAGTCTAGCGGGGAACACCGGGGAGCTGTTTTTT; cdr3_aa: CASSYSLAGNTGELFF
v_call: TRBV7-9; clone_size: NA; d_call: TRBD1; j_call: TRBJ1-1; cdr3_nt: TGTGCCAGCAGCTCCAGGGGGGGGGCTGAAGCTTTCTTT; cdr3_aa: CASSSRGGAEAFF
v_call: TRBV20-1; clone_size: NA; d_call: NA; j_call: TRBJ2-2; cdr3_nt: TGCAGTGCTAGAGATGGCAGATACACCGGGGAGCTGTTTTTT; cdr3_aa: CSARDGRYTGELFF
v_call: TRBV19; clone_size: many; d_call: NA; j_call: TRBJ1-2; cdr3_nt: TGTGCCAGTAGTACGCCAGGCTTCTATGGCTACACCTTC; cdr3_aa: CASSTPGFYGYTF
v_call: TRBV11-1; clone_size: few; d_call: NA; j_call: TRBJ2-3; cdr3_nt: TGTGCCAGCAGCCCCCAACTAGGGGGAGCCTCCGATACGCAGTATTTT; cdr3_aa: CASSPQLGGASDTQYF
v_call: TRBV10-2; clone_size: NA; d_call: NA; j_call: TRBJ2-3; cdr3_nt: TGCGCCAGCAGTGAGTGGGCTAGCGGCACAGATACGCAGTATTTT; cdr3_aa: CASSEWASGTDTQYF
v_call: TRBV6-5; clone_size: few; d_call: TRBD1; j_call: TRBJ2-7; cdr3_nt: TGTGCCAGCAGTATCGACAGGGATATGAACTTC; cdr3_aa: CASSIDRDMNF
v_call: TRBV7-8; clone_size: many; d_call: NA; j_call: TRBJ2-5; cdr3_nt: TGTGCCAGCAGCCTAGTAGGGGTCCAAGAGACCCAGTACTTC; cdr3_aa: CASSLVGVQETQYF
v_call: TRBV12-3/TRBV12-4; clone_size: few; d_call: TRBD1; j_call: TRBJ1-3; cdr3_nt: TGTGCCAGCAGTTTGGAAGGGGGCCTTGGAAACACCATATATTTT; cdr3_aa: CASSLEGGLGNTIYF
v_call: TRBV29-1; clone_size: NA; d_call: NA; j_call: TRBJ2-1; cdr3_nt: TGCAGCGTTGAAGCCGGGAGAGGGGCCTACAATGAGCAGTTCTTC; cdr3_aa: CSVEAGRGAYNEQFF
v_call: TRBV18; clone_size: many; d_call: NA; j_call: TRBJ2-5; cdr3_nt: TGTGCCAGCTCACCAAGAAGATCCGGGACTTCCTCTGAGACCCAGTACTTC; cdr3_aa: CASSPRRSGTSSETQYF
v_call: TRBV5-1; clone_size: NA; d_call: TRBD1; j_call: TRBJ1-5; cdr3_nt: TGCGCCAGCAGCTTCGACAGGGGCCCCAATCAGCCCCAGCATTTT; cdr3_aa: CASSFDRGPNQPQHF
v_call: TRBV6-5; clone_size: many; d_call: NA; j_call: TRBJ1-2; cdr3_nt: TGTGCCAGCAGTTACTCGGCGGCCAGGGCAAGCTATGGCTACACCTTC; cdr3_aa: CASSYSAARASYGYTF
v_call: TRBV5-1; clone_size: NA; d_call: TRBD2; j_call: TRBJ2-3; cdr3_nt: TGCGCCAGCAGCTTGGAGGTACTAGCGAGCACAGATACGCAGTATTTT; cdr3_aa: CASSLEVLASTDTQYF
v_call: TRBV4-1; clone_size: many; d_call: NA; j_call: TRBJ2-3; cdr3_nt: TGCGCCAGCAGCCACTCACCCCTAGCAGGGGCCAGCACAGATACGCAGTATTTT; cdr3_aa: CASSHSPLAGASTDTQYF
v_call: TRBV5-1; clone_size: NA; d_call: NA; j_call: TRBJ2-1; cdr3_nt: TGCGCCAGTTCAGGAACCCCAGGCTCCTACAATGAGCAGTTCTTC; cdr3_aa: CASSGTPGSYNEQFF
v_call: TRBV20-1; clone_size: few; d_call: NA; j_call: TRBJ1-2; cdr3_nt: TGCAGTGCTAGACAGGGGTTACATGGCTACACCTTC; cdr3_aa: CSARQGLHGYTF
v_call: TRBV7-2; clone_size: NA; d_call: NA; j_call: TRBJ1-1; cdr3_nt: TGTGCCAGCAGCTTAGTTGGGGCCCAGAACACTGAAGCTTTCTTT; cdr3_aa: CASSLVGAQNTEAFF
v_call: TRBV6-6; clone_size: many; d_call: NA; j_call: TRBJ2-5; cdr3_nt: TGTGCCAGCAGTTACCCCCGGACTACTGTAGACCAAGAGACCCAGTACTTC; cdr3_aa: CASSYPRTTVDQETQYF
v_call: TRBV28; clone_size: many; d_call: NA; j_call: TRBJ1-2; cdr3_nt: TGTGCCAGCAGTTTTGGGCAGGGAAATTACGGTGGCTACACCTTC; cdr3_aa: CASSFGQGNYGGYTF
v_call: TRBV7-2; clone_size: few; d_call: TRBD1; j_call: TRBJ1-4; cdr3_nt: TGTGCCAGCAGCTTTTCCACCCGACAGGGGACGGGTGAAAAACTGTTTTTT; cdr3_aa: CASSFSTRQGTGEKLFF
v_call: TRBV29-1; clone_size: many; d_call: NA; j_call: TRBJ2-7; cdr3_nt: TGCAGCGTTGGATCTAGCCCGTACGAGCAGTACTTC; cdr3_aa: CSVGSSPYEQYF
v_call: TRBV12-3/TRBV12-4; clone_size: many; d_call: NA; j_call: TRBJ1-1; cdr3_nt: TGTGCCAGCAGTTTAAAAGTGGACACTGAAGCTTTCTTT; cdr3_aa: CASSLKVDTEAFF
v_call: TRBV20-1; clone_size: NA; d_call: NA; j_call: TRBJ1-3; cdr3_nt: TGCAGTGCTAGAGATGTGGTCTCTGGAAACACCATATATTTT; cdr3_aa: CSARDVVSGNTIYF
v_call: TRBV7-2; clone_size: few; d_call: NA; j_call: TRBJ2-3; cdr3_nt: TGTGCCAGCAGCTTAGCGCAGGATCAGGCGCAGTATTTT; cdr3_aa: CASSLAQDQAQYF
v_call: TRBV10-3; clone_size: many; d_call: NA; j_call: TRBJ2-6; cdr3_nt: TGTGCCATCCCCCGGACAGACGCCTCTGGGGCCAACGTCCTGACTTTC; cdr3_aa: CAIPRTDASGANVLTF
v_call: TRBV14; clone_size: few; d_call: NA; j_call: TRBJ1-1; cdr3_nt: TGTGCCAGCAGCCCCCACGGAGTGGGCACTGAAGCTTTCTTT; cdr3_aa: CASSPHGVGTEAFF
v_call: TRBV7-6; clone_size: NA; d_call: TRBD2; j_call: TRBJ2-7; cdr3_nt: TGTGCCAGCAGCTTAGAGGGATTGGGGGGGTACGAGCAGTACTTC; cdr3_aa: CASSLEGLGGYEQYF
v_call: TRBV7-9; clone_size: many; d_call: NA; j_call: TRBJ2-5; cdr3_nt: TGTGCCAGCAGCAAAGGGACGGCAAAAGAGACCCAGTACTTC; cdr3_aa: CASSKGTAKETQYF
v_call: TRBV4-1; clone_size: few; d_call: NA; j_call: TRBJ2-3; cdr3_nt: TGCGCCAGCAGCCAAGGAAGACTAGGGACGGTTGGAACGCAGTATTTT; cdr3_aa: CASSQGRLGTVGTQYF
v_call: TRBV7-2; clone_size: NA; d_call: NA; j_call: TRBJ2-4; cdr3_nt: TGTGCCAGCAGCTTAGAAAGGGGGAACATTCAGTACTTC; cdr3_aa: CASSLERGNIQYF
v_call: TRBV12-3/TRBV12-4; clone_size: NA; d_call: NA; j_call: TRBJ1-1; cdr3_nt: TGTGCCAGCAGCACCCGGGACGTAGCTTTCTTT; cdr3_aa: CASSTRDVAFF
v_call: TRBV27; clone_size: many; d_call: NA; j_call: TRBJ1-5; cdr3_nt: TGTGCCACTCCGGACGGAACTTATAGCAATCAGCCCCAGCATTTT; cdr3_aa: CATPDGTYSNQPQHF
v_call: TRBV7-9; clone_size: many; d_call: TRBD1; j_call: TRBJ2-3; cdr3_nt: TGTGCCAGCAGCCCAGCGACAGGGGGCCGCACAGATACGCAGTATTTT; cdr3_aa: CASSPATGGRTDTQYF
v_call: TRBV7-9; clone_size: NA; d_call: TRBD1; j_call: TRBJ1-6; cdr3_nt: TGTGCCAGCAGCCCAAAGGGACAGGGGAATTCACCCCTCCACTTT; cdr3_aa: CASSPKGQGNSPLHF
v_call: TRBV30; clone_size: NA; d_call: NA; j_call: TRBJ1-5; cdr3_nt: TGTGCCTGGAGTGATACGGCAGATCAGCCCCAGCATTTT; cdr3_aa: CAWSDTADQPQHF
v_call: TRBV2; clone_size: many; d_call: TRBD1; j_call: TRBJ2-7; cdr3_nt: TGTGCCAGCAGTCGACAGGGGGCCGACTACGAGCAGTACTTC; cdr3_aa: CASSRQGADYEQYF
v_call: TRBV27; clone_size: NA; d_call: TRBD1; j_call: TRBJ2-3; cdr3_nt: TGTGCCAGCCGTTTATCCGACAGGGGAACGACAGATACGCAGTATTTT; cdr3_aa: CASRLSDRGTTDTQYF
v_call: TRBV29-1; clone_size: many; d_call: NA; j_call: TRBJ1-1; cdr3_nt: TGCAGCGTTGAAGGGGACAACCTACAAATGAACACTGAAGCTTTCTTT; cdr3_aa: CSVEGDNLQMNTEAFF
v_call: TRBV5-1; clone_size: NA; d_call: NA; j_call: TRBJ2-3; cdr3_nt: TGCGCCAGCAGCTTGTCCCTAGCATCAGATACGCAGTATTTT; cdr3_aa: CASSLSLASDTQYF
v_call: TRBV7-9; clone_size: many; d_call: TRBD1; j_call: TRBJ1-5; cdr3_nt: TGTGCCAGCAGCGCAGACAGGGTTTATCAGCCCCAGCATTTT; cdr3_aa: CASSADRVYQPQHF
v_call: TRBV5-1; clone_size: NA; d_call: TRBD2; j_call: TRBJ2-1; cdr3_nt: TGCGCCAGCAGCTTGGTGTCTAGCGGGGACTACAATGAGCAGTTCTTC; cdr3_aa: CASSLVSSGDYNEQFF
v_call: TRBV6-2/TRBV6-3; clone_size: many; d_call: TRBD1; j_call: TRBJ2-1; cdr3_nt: TGTGCCAGCAGTTACCCCGGGACAGGGGGCGCGAAGTCGTTCAATGAGCAGTTCTTC; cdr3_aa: CASSYPGTGGAKSFNEQFF
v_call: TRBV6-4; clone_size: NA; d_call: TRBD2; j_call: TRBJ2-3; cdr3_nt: TGTGCCAGCAGTGACGGACTAGCGGGATCAGATACGCAGTATTTT; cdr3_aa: CASSDGLAGSDTQYF
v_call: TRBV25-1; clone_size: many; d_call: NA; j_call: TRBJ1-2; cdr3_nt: TGTGCCAGCAGTGAATGGAACAAAGGCTACACCTTC; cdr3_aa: CASSEWNKGYTF
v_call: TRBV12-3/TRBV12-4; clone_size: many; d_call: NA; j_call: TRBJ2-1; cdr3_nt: TGTGCCAGCAGTTTCGCGAGGGCTGGGCAGCAGTTCTTC; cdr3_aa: CASSFARAGQQFF
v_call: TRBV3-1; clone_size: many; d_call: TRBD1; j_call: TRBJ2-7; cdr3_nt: TGTGCCAGTCGAACGACAGGGAAGTTCGGATACGAGCAGTACTTC; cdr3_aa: CASRTTGKFGYEQYF
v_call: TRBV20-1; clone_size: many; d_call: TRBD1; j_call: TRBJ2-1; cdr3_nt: TGCAGTGCTGACGACAGGGGAACCTACAATGAGCAGTTCTTC; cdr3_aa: CSADDRGTYNEQFF
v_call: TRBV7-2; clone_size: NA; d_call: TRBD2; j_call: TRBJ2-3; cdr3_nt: TGTGCCAGCAGATCCGGGGGGGCTCCGGCAAGTACGCAGTATTTT; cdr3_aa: CASRSGGAPASTQYF
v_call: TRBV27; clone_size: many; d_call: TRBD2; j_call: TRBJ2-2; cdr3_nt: TGTGCCAGCAGTTTATGGAGCGGGGGGTCAAACACCGGGGAGCTGTTTTTT; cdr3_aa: CASSLWSGGSNTGELFF
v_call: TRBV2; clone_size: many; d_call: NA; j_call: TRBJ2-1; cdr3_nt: TGTGCCACCCAAACCAATGAGGGAGGTAATGAGCAGTTCTTC; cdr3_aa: CATQTNEGGNEQFF
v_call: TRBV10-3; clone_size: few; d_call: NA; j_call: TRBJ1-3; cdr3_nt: TGTGCCATCAGTGACATCAGTGGAAACACCATATATTTT; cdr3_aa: CAISDISGNTIYF
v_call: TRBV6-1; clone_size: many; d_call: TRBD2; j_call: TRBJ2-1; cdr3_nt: TGTGCCAGCATGGTGGGGACTAGCGTTTACAATGAGCAGTTCTTC; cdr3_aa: CASMVGTSVYNEQFF
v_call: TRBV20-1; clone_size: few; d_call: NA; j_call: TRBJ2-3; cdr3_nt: TGCAGTGCTAGAGGTGGCGCTAGCACAGATACGCAGTATTTT; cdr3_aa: CSARGGASTDTQYF